These 7 T cell receptor beta chains were all obtained from the same sample, sequenced in a study of T cells in tumors after PD-1 blockade. Produced via immunoSEQ multiplex PCR; TCRdb's table is partial and in-frame only. The sample has almost 35,000 clones, around 72% seen once. Source: PBMCs, taken after anti-PD-1 treatment. These receptors originate from a human donor with basal cell carcinoma.

This clone occurred a few times. The rearrangement uses TRBV5-8 and TRBJ2-7; maybe TRBD1 (6 bases). From germline, CDR1 is SGHTS and CDR2 YDEGEE. V was trimmed by 5 bases and J by 5 bases, leaving 14 bases between them. CDR3 length equals 13 residues. The CDR3, as DNA: TGTGCCAGCAGGCTGGCAGGGGACCACGAGCAGTACTTC. Translation: CASRLAGDHEQYF.

The chain has TRBV5-5 and TRBJ1-5; no firm D call. Germline V gene lookup returns CDR1 SGHKS and CDR2 YYEKEE (reference sequence). The CDR3 sequence is 15 residues long. V was shortened by 1 base and J by 0 bases, with 8 bases between the two germline ends. Here the CDR3 reads CASSLMVNSNQPQHF. The CDR3 DNA is TGTGCCAGCAGCTTGATGGTTAATAGCAATCAGCCCCAGCATTTT.

The chain employs TRBV28 and TRBJ2-7; D is unclear. The germline V gene has CDR1 MDHEN and CDR2 SYDVKM. The germline V and J ends were trimmed by 8 bases and 3 bases, with 14 bases remaining between them. The CDR3 runs 13 residues. CDR3 sequence: CASGQTPNYEQYF. The CDR3 region has the DNA TGTGCCAGCGGGCAGACACCAAACTACGAGCAGTACTTC.

By its share, this clone is medium-sized. The chain employs TRBV9 and TRBJ2-3; weak D call: TRBD1 (6 bases). From germline, CDR1 is SGDLS and CDR2 YYNGEE. The V end was cut by 2 bases, the J end by 1 base, with 11 bases between. CDR3 length: 15 residues. As DNA, the CDR3 is TGTGCCAGCAGCGTCGGACAGACGGGCACAGATACGCAGTATTTT. Its protein is CASSVGQTGTDTQYF.

This sequence joins TRBV2 and TRBJ2-7, with D tentatively TRBD1 (5 bases). Per the germline V gene, CDR1 is SNHLY and CDR2 is FYNNEI. Trimming pared 6 bases from V and 2 bases from J, leaving 17 bases between. This CDR3 has 15 amino acids. The CDR3 DNA reads as TGTGCCAGCAGAGGGGATCTGACACCCACCTACGAGCAGTACTTC. Residues: CASRGDLTPTYEQYF. Complete variable domain (other parts from reference TRBV2 and TRBJ2-7): EPEVTQTPSHQVTQMGQEVILRCVPISNHLYFYWYRQILGQKVEFLVSFYNNEISEKSEIFDDQFSVERPDGSNFTLKIRSTKLEDSAMYFCASRGDLTPTYEQYFGPGTRLTVT.

The V and J genes are TRBV5-4 and TRBJ2-3; TRBD2 might be the D (6 bases). CDR1 and CDR2 (germline): SGHNT, YYREEE (reference sequence). CDR3 size: 15 residues. Between the trimmed V and J ends, which lost 4 bases and 0 bases, there was a span of 12 bases. The CDR3 sequence is CASSRDFSSTDTQYF. Here the CDR3 DNA reads TGTGCCAGCAGCAGGGACTTTTCAAGCACAGATACGCAGTATTTT.

Many counts were recorded for this clone. The chain carries TRBV7-9 and TRBJ2-5, with 11 bases identical to TRBD2. Trimming removed 11 bases from V and 5 bases from J; junction bases left unmatched: 13. Germline lookup yields CDR1 SEHNR and CDR2 FQNEAQ (reference sequence). This CDR3 contains 15 residues. DNA of the CDR3: TGTGCCCACGTGGGCCTAGCGGGAGGTGCGGAGACCCAGTACTTC. Protein sequence: CAHVGLAGGAETQYF.